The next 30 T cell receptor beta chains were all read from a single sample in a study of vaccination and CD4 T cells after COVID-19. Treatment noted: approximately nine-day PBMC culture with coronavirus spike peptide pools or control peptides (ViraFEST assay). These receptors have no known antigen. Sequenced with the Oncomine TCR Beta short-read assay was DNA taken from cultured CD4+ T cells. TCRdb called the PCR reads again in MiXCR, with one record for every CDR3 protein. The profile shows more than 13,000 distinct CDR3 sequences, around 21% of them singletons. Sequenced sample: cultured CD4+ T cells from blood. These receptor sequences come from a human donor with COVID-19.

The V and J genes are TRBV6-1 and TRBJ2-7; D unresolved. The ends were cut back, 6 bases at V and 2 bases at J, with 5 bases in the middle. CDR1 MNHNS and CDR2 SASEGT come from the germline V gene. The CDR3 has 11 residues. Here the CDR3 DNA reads TGTGCCAGCAGGGGAACCTACGAGCAGTACTTC. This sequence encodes CASRGTYEQYF.

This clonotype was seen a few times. The CDR3 coding sequence is TGCGCCAGCAGCCAAGTACACCTAGGACTAGAAACCGGGGAGCTGTTTTTT. This codes for CASSQVHLGLETGELFF. The chain combines TRBV4-1 with TRBJ2-2; 7 positions agree with TRBD2. The V gene end was trimmed by 1 base and the J gene end by 5 bases; junction bases not matched to a gene: 10. The CDR3 is made up of 17 amino acids. The germline CDR1 and CDR2 sequences are MGHRA and YSYEKL.

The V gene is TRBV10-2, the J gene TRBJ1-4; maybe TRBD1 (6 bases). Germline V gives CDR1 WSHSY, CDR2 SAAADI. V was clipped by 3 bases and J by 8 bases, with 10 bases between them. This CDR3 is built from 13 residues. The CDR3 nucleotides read TGCGCCAGCAGTGAAGCGCAGGGGGAAAAACTGTTTTTT. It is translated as CASSEAQGEKLFF.

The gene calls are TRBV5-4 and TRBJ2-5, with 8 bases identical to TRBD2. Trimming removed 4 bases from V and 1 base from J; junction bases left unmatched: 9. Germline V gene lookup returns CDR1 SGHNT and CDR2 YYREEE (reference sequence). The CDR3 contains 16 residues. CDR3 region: CASSTERGTIQETQYF. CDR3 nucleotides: TGTGCCAGCAGCACTGAGCGGGGGACAATCCAAGAGACCCAGTACTTC. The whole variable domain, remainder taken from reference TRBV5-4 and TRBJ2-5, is ETGVTQSPTHLIKTRGQQVTLRCSSQSGHNTVSWYQQALGQGPQFIFQYYREEENGRGNFPPRFSGLQFPNYSSELNVNALELDDSALYLCASSTERGTIQETQYFGPGTRLLVL.

The CDR3 sequence: CASRQGNRLDGYTF. CDR3 coding DNA: TGTGCCAGCAGACAGGGGAATAGGTTAGATGGCTACACCTTC. V usage is TRBV28 and J usage is TRBJ1-2, with 7 nucleotides matching TRBD1. The CDR3 is 14 amino acids. Germline lookup yields CDR1 MDHEN and CDR2 SYDVKM. V lost 6 bases to trimming and J lost 6 bases; unmatched junction nucleotides: 10.

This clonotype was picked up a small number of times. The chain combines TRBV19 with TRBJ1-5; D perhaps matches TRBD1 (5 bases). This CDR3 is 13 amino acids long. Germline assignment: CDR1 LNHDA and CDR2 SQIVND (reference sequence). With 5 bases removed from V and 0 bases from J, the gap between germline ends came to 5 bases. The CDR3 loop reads CASSQGSNQPQHF. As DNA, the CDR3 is TGTGCCAGTAGTCAGGGTAGCAATCAGCCCCAGCATTTT.

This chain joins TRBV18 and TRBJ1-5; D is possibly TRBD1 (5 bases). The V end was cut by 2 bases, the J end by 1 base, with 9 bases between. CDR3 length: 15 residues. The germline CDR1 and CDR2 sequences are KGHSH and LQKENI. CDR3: CASSPGAESNQPQHF. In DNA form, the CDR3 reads TGTGCCAGCTCACCAGGGGCGGAGAGCAATCAGCCCCAGCATTTT. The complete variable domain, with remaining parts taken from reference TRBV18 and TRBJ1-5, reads NAGVMQNPRHLVRRRGQEARLRCSPMKGHSHVYWYRQLPEEGLKFMVYLQKENIIDESGMPKERFSAEFPKEGPSILRIQQVVRGDSAAYFCASSPGAESNQPQHFGDGTRLSIL.

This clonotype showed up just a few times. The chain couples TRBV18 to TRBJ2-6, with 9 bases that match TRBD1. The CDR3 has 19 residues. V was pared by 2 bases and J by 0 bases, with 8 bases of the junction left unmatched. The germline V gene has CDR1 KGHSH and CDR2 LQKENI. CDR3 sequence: CASSPIGTGSNSGANVLTF. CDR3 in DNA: TGTGCCAGCTCACCAATCGGGACAGGGAGTAACTCTGGGGCCAACGTCCTGACTTTC.

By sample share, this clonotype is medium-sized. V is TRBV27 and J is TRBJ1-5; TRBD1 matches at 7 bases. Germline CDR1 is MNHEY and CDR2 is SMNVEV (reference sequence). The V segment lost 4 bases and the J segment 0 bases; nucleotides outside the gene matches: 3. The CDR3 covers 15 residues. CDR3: CASSSGTDSNQPQHF. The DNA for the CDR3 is TGTGCCAGCAGTTCCGGGACAGATAGCAATCAGCCCCAGCATTTT.

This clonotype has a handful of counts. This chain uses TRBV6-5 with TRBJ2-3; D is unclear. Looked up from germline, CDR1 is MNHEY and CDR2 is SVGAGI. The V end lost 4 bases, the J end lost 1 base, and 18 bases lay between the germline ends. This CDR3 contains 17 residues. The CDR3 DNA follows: TGTGCCAGCAGTTCGCTCCCTGCCCCGGCGGGCACAGATACGCAGTATTTT. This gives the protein CASSSLPAPAGTDTQYF.

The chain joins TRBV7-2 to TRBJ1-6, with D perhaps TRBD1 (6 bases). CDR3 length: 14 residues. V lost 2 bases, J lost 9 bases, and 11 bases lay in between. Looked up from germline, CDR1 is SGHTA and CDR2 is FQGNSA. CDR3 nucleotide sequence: TGTGCCAGCAGCTTACGGGGGGCTACTTCACCCCTCCACTTT. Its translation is CASSLRGATSPLHF.

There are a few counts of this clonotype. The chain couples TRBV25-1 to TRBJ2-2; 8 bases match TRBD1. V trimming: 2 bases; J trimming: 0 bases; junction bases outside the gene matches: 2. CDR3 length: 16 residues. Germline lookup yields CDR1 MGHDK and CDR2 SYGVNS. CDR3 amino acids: CASSEPGGTNTGELFF. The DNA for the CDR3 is TGTGCCAGCAGTGAACCAGGGGGCACGAACACCGGGGAGCTGTTTTTT.

The CDR3 protein is CASSQDPGGTDGAKNIQYF. CDR3 coding DNA: TGCGCCAGCAGCCAAGATCCGGGGGGCACCGATGGGGCCAAAAACATTCAGTACTTC. V gene TRBV4-3 combines with J gene TRBJ2-4; TRBD2 is a possible D gene (7 bases). Trimming removed 0 bases from V and 1 base from J, with 19 bases in between. The germline V gene encodes CDR1 LGHNA and CDR2 YSLEER. There are 19 residues in the CDR3.

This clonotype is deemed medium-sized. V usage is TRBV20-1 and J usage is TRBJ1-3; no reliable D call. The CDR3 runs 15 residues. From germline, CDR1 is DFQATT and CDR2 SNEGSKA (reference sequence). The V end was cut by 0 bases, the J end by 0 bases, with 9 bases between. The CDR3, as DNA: TGCAGTGCTAGAGATCGTACTGTCTCTGGAAACACCATATATTTT. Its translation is CSARDRTVSGNTIYF.

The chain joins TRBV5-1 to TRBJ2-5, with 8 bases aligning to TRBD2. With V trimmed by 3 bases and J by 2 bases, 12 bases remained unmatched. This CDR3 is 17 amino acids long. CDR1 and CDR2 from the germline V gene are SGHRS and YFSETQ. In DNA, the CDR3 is TGCGCCAGCAGCTCTGGTATGGTAGCGGGGCAGCAAGAGACCCAGTACTTC. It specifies CASSSGMVAGQQETQYF.

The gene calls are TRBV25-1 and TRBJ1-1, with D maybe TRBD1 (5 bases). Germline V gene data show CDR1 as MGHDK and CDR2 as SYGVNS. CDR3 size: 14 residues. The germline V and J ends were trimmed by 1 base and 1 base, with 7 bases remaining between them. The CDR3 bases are TGTGCCAGCAGTGAATTCGGGGGGAACACTGAAGCTTTCTTT. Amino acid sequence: CASSEFGGNTEAFF.

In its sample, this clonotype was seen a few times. This CDR3 is CSVIVRTSGNTIYF. The CDR3, as DNA: TGCAGCGTTATAGTTAGGACCTCTGGAAACACCATATATTTT. This chain links TRBV29-1 with TRBJ1-3; D not certain. Germline V CDR1 and CDR2: SQVTM, ANQGSEA. This CDR3 spans 14 amino acids. The V and J ends lost 5 bases and 0 bases respectively, with 11 bases between them. The full variable domain, in which reference TRBV29-1 and TRBJ1-3 provide the parts outside the CDR3, is SAVISQKPSRDICQRGTSLTIQCQVDSQVTMMFWYRQQPGQSLTLIATANQGSEATYESGFVIDKFPISRPNLTFSTLTVSNMSPEDSSIYLCSVIVRTSGNTIYFGEGSWLTVV.

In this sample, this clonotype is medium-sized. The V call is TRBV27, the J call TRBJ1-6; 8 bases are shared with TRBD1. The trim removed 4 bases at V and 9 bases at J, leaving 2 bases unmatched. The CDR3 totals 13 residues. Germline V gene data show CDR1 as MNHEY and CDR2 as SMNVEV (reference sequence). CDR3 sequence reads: CASSSRGLSPLHF. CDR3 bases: TGTGCCAGCAGTTCCAGGGGGCTTTCACCCCTCCACTTT.

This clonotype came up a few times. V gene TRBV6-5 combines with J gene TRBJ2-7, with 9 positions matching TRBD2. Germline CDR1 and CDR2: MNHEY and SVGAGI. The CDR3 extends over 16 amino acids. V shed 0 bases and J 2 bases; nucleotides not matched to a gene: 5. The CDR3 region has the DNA TGTGCCAGCAGTTACTCCCCAAGCGGGGGGCCCTACGAGCAGTACTTC. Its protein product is CASSYSPSGGPYEQYF.

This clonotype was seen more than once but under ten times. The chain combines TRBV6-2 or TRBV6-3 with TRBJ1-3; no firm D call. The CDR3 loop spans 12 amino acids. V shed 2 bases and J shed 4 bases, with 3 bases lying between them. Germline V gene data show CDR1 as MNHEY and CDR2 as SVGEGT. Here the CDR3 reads CASSYPGNTIYF. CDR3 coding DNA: TGTGCCAGCAGTTACCCGGGAAACACCATATATTTT.

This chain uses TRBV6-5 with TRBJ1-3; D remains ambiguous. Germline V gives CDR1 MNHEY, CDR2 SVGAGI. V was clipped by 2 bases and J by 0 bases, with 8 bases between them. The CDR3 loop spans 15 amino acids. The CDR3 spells CASSYNSGSGNTIYF. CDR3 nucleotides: TGTGCCAGCAGTTACAACAGTGGCTCTGGAAACACCATATATTTT.

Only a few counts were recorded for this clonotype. CDR3 nucleotide sequence: TGCGCCAGCAGCCGACTAGTTTTCGAGCAGTACTTC. It is translated as CASSRLVFEQYF. This chain connects TRBV4-1 to TRBJ2-7; tentatively, D is TRBD2 (6 bases). CDR3 length: 12 amino acids. Trimming stripped 4 bases from V and 6 bases from J, with 10 bases between. CDR1 is MGHRA, CDR2 YSYEKL, per germline.

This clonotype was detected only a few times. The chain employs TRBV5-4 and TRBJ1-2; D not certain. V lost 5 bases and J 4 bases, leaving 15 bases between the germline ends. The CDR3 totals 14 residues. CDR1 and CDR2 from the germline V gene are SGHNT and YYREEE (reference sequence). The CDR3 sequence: CASSSGRQFYGYTF. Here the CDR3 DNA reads TGTGCCAGCAGTAGCGGAAGGCAGTTCTATGGCTACACCTTC. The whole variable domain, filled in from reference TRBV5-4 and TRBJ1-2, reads ETGVTQSPTHLIKTRGQQVTLRCSSQSGHNTVSWYQQALGQGPQFIFQYYREEENGRGNFPPRFSGLQFPNYSSELNVNALELDDSALYLCASSSGRQFYGYTFGSGTRLTVV.

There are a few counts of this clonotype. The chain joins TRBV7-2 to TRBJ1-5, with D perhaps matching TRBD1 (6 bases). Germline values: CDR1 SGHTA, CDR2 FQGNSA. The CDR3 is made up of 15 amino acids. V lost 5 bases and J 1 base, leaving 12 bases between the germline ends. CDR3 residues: CASSQGFGSNQPQHF. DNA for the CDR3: TGTGCCAGCAGCCAGGGGTTTGGCAGCAATCAGCCCCAGCATTTT.

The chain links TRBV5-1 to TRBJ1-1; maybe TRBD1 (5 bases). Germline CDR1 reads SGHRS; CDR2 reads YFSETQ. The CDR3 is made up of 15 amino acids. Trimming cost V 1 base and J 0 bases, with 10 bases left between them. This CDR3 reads CASSLWGKVNTEAFF. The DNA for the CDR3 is TGCGCCAGCAGCTTGTGGGGGAAGGTGAACACTGAAGCTTTCTTT.

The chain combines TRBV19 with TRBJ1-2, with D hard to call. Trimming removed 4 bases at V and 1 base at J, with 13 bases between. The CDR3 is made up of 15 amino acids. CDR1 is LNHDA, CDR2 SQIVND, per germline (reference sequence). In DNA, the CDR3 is TGTGCCAGTAGTACCATCGTAGAGAATAACTATGGCTACACCTTC. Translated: CASSTIVENNYGYTF.

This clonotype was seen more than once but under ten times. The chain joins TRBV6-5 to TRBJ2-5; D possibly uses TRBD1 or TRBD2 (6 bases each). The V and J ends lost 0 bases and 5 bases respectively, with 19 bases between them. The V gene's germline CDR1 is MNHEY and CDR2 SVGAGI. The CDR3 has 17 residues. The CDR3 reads CASSYSAVYEGGETQYF. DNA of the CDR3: TGTGCCAGCAGTTACTCCGCGGTTTATGAGGGGGGCGAGACCCAGTACTTC.

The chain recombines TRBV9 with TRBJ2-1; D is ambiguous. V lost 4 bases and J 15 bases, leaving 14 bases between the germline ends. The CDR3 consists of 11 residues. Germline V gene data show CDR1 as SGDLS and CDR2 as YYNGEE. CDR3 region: CASSLPGSRFF. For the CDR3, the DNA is TGTGCCAGCAGCCTCCCCGGTTCGCGGTTCTTC.

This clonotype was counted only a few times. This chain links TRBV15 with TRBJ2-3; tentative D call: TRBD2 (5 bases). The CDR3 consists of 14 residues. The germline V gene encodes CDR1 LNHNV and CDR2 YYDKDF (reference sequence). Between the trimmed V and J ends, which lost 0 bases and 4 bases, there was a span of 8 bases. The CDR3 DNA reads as TGTGCCACCAGCAGAGATCCGGGGTCAGATACGCAGTATTTT. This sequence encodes CATSRDPGSDTQYF.

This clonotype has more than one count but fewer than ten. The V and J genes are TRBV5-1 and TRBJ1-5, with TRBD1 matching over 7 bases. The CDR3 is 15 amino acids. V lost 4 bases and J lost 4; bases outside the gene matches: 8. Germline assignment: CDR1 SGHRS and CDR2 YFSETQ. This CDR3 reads CASSLLGQKNQPQHF. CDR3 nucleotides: TGCGCCAGCAGCCTACTGGGACAGAAAAATCAGCCCCAGCATTTT.